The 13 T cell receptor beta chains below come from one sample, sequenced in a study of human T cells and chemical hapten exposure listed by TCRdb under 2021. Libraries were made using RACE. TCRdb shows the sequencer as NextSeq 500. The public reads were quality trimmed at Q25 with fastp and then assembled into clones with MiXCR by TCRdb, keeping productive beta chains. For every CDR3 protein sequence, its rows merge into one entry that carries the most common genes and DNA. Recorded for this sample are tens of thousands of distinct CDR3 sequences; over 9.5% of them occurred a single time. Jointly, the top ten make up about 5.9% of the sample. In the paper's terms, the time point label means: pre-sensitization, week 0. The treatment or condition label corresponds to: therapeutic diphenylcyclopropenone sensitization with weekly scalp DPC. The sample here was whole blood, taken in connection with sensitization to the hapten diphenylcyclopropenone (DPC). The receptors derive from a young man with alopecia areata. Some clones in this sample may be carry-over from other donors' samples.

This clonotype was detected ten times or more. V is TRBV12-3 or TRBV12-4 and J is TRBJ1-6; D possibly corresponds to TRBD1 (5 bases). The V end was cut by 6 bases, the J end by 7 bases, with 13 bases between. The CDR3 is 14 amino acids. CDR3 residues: CASRLKGQNSPLHF. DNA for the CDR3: TGTGCCAGCAGATTGAAAGGACAAAATTCACCCCTCCACTTT.

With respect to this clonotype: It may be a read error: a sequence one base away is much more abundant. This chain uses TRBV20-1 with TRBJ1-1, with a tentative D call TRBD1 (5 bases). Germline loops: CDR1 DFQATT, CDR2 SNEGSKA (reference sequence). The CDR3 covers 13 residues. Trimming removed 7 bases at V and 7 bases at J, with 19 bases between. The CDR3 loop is CSVPLGETREAFF. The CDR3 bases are TGCAGTGTCCCCCTAGGGGAAACCCGTGAAGCTTTCTTT.

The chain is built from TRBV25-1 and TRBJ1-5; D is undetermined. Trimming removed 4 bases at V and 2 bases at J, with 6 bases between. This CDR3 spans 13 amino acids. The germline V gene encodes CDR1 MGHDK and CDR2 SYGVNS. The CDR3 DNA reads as TGTGCCAGCAGTGCCTGGGGCAATCAGCCCCAGCATTTT. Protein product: CASSAWGNQPQHF.

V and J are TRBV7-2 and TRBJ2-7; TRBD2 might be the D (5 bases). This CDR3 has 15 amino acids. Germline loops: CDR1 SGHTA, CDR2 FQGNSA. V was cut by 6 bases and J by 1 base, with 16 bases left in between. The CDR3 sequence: CASRVGPGESYEQYF. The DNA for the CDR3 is TGTGCCAGCAGAGTAGGGCCTGGGGAGTCCTACGAGCAGTACTTC.

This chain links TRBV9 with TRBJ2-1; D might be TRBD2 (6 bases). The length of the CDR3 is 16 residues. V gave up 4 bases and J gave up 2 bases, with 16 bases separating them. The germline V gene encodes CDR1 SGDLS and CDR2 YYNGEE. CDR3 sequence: CASSPTTGLAYNEQFF. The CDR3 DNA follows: TGTGCCAGCAGCCCAACCACGGGACTTGCCTACAATGAGCAGTTCTTC.

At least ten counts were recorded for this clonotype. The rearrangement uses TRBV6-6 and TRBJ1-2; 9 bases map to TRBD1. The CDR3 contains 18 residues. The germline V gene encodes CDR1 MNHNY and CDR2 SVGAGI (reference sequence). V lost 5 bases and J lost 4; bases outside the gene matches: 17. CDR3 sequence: CASSSSRGTGFEPYGYTF. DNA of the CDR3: TGTGCCAGCAGTAGCTCGCGCGGGACAGGGTTCGAACCCTATGGCTACACCTTC.

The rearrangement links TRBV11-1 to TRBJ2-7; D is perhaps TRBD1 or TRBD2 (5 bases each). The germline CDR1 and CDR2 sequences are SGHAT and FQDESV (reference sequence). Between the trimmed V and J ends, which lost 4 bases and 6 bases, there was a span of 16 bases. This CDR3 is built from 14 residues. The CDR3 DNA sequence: TGTGCCAGCAGCTCCACGGGTAAGGGACGCGAGCAGTACTTC. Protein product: CASSSTGKGREQYF. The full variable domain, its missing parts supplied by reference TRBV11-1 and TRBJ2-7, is EAEVAQSPRYKITEKSQAVAFWCDPISGHATLYWYRQILGQGPELLVQFQDESVVDDSQLPKDRFSAERLKGVDSTLKIQPAELGDSAMYLCASSSTGKGREQYFGPGTRLTVT.

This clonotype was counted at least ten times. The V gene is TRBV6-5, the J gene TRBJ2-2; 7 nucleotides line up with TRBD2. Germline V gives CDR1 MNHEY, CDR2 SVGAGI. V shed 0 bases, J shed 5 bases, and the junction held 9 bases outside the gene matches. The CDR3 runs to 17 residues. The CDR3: CASSYSVGLAVTGELFF. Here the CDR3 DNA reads TGTGCCAGCAGTTACTCTGTGGGGCTAGCGGTTACCGGGGAGCTGTTTTTT.

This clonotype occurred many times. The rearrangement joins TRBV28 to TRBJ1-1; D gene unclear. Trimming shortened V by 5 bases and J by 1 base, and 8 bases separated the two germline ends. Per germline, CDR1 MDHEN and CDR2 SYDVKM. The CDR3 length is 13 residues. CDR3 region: CASSLKRNTEAFF. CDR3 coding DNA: TGTGCCAGCAGTCTGAAAAGGAACACTGAAGCTTTCTTT.

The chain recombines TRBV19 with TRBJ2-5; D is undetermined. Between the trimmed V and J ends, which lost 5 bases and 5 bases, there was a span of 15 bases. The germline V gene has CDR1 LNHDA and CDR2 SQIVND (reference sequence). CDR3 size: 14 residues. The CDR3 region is CASSFAARRETQYF. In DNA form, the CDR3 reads TGTGCCAGTAGTTTCGCCGCCCGACGCGAGACCCAGTACTTC.

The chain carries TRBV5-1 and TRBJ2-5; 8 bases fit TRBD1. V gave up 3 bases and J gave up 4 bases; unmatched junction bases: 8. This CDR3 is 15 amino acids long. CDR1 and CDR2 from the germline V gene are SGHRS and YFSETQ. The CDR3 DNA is TGCGCCAGCAGCTCCCGGACAGGGTCGGGAGAGACCCAGTACTTC. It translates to CASSSRTGSGETQYF.

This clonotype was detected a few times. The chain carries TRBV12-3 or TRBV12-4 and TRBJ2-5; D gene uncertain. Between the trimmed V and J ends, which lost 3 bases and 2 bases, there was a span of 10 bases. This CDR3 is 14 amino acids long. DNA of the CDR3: TGTGCCAGCAGTTTGTCCTCGCGGCAAGAGACCCAGTACTTC. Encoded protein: CASSLSSRQETQYF.

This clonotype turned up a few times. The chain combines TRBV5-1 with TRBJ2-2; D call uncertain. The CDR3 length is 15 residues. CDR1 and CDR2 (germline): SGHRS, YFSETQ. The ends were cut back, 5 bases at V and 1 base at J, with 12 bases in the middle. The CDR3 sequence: CASSIVVRNTGELFF. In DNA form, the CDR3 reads TGCGCCAGCAGTATTGTCGTCAGGAACACCGGGGAGCTGTTTTTT.